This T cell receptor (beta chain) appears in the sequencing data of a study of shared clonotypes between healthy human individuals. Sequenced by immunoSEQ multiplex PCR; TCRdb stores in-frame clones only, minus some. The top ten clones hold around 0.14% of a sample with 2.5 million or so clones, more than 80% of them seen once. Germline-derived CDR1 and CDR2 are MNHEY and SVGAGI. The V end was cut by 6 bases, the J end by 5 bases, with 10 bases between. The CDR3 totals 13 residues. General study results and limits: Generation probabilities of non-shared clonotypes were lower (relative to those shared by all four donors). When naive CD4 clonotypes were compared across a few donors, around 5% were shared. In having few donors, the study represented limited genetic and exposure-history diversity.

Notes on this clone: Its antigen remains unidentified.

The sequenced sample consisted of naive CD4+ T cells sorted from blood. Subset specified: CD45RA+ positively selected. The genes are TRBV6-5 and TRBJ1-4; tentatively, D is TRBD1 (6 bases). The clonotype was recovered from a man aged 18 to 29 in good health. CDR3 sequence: CASREGGNEKLFF. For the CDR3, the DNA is TGTGCCAGCAGAGAGGGGGGGAATGAAAAACTGTTTTTT.